A selection of T cell receptor beta chains follows, all from one sample in a study of cytomegalovirus exposure and HLA in healthy donors. The data were produced by immunoSEQ multiplex PCR, yet TCRdb's version contains in-frame clones alone and is incomplete. The sample lists 150,000 to 200,000 clones, about 87% occurring once. Specimen: PBMCs. These receptors originate from a woman between 18 and 29 years old in good health and CMV-seronegative. Both conserved end residues are part of each CDR3. A D gene is named only where the DNA matches it firmly. Rows may omit the clone size; those that give it use once, few, many or a size class.

>TRBJ2-3|TRBV27|TRBD2|.
TGTGCCAGCGGCTCGGGGGCCCCCCTTCTAGCGGGAGTTGGGACAGATACGCAGTATTTT
CASGSGAPLLAGVGTDTQYF
>TRBJ2-1|TRBV4-2|TRBD2|.
TGTGCCAGCAGCCAAGATTCCCCCCGCACTAGCGGACGCCACAATGAGCAGTTCTTC
CASSQDSPRTSGRHNEQFF
>TRBJ2-1|TRBV27|TRBD2|.
TGTGCCAGCAGACCCTCGAGCGGGAGACGCTACAATGAGCAGTTCTTC
CASRPSSGRRYNEQFF
>TRBJ1-3|TRBV9|.|.
TGTGCCAGCCGGGGGAGCTCTGGAAACACCATATATTTT
CASRGSSGNTIYF
>TRBJ2-2|TRBV5-4|TRBD2|.
TGTGCCAGCAGCGCGGGACGTCTAGCGGCGGGCGGGGAGCTGTTTTTT
CASSAGRLAAGGELFF
>TRBJ2-1|TRBV2|.|.
TGTGCCAGCGGGGGACTTTACAATGAGCAGTTCTTC
CASGGLYNEQFF
>TRBJ2-7|TRBV29-1|TRBD2|.
TGCAGCGTTGAAAGGAGGGGGACTAGCGGATTGTACGAGCAGTACTTC
CSVERRGTSGLYEQYF
>TRBJ2-7|TRBV27|TRBD1|.
TGTGCCAGCAGTCCCGGGACAGGGGTTGGCGAGCAGTACTTC
CASSPGTGVGEQYF
>TRBJ1-1|TRBV7-9|.|.
TGTGCCAGCAGCTTTCGTCGACAGGACACTGAAGCTTTCTTT
CASSFRRQDTEAFF
>TRBJ1-4|TRBV6-5|.|.
TGTGCCAGCAGGAGGACTAATGAAAAACTGTTTTTT
CASRRTNEKLFF
>TRBJ2-7|TRBV2|TRBD1|.
TGTGCCAGCTACCTTCCGGGACAGGGTTCCTACGAGCAGTACTTC
CASYLPGQGSYEQYF
>TRBJ2-2|TRBV6-5|.|.
TGTGCCAGCATCAAGAACACCGGGGAGCTGTTTTTT
CASIKNTGELFF
>TRBJ2-7|TRBV5-6|TRBD2|once
TGTGCCAGCAGACCCCGGACTAGCGGGGCGAGGGAGCAGTACTTC
CASRPRTSGAREQYF
>TRBJ1-5|TRBV9|TRBD1|.
TGTGCCAGCAGCCCACGGGCAGGGGGGAATCAGCCCCAGCATTTT
CASSPRAGGNQPQHF
>TRBJ2-7|TRBV5-5|.|.
TGTGCCAGCAGCTTTACAGGGAACGAGCAGTACTTC
CASSFTGNEQYF
>TRBJ2-2|TRBV6-5|TRBD1|.
TGTGCCAGCAGTTACTCGACAGGGGGTCCCGGGGAGCTGTTTTTT
CASSYSTGGPGELFF
>TRBJ2-7|TRBV27|.|.
TGTGCCAGCAGTTTCAGCAGGGGCGAGCAGTACTTC
CASSFSRGEQYF
>TRBJ1-5|TRBV5-1|.|.
TGCGCCAGCAGCTTAGCGGGCCCTCCAAATCAGCCCCAGCATTTT
CASSLAGPPNQPQHF
>TRBJ1-1|TRBV9|TRBD1|.
TGTGCCAGCAGCAGACAGGGTTGGACTGAAGCTTTCTTT
CASSRQGWTEAFF
>TRBJ2-7|TRBV19|.|.
TGTGCCAGTAGTATGGGCAGGGCTTACGAACAGTACTTC
CASSMGRAYEQYF
>TRBJ2-7|TRBV7-6|TRBD2|.
TGTGCCAGCAGCTCGGGAGGGCGCCCCTACGAGCAGTACTTC
CASSSGGRPYEQYF
>TRBJ2-7|TRBV5-4|TRBD1|.
TGTGCCAGCAGTCGACAGGGTAGCGACGAGCAGTACTTC
CASSRQGSDEQYF
>TRBJ2-1|TRBV4-2|.|once
TGTGCCAGCAGCCAAGATCGGGGTGAGCAGTTCTTC
CASSQDRGEQFF
>TRBJ2-7|TRBV10-3|.|.
TGTGCCATACAGGGAAAAAGCTCCTACGAGCAGTACTTC
CAIQGKSSYEQYF
>TRBJ1-6|TRBV29-1|TRBD1|.
TGCAGCGTTCCCGGAGGGACAGGAGGTGTCATTAAGGATTCACCCCTCCACTTT
CSVPGGTGGVIKDSPLHF
>TRBJ2-2|TRBV28|.|.
TGTGCCAGCATCCGCATAGGAGCCGGGGAGCTGTTTTTT
CASIRIGAGELFF
>TRBJ2-3|TRBV30|.|.
TGTGCCTGGAGTGTACGGGTTGGCCAGCGGGGCACAGATACGCAGTATTTT
CAWSVRVGQRGTDTQYF
>TRBJ1-4|TRBV4-3|TRBD1|.
TGCGCCAGCAGCCAAGACTGGGAGGGACAGGGGAGTGAAAAACTGTTTTTT
CASSQDWEGQGSEKLFF
>TRBJ1-4|TRBV14|.|few
TGTGCCAGCAGCCGAGGACAACAGGAAAAACTGTTTTTT
CASSRGQQEKLFF
>TRBJ1-1|TRBV6-5|TRBD1|.
TGTGCCAGCAGTTACAGGCAGGGGGTTTTGGGCACTGAAGCTTTCTTT
CASSYRQGVLGTEAFF
>TRBJ2-5|TRBV5-1|.|once
TGCGCCAGCAGCCCGCAGGGCCTTGGAGAGCAGTACTTC
CASSPQGLGEQYF
>TRBJ2-7|TRBV4-1|.|.
TGCGCCAGCAGCCAAGATCCAGGGCCCTACGAGCAGTACTTC
CASSQDPGPYEQYF
>TRBJ2-1|TRBV2|.|.
TGTGCCAGCAGGGAGTCTTCCAGCTCCTACAATGAGCAGTTCTTC
CASRESSSSYNEQFF
>TRBJ2-2|TRBV2|.|.
TGTGCCAGCAGCCGGGTAGGGGAGGTAACCGGGGAGCTGTTTTTT
CASSRVGEVTGELFF
>TRBJ2-5|TRBV19|.|.
TGTGCCAGTAGTTCAGTCGGGGAGACCCAGTACTTC
CASSSVGETQYF
>TRBJ2-3|TRBV19|TRBD2|once
TGTGCCAGTAGTCCTGGACTAGCTGGCACAGATACGCAGTATTTT
CASSPGLAGTDTQYF
>TRBJ1-1|TRBV4-3|TRBD1|.
TGCGCCAGCAGCCAATGGACAGGGTCTGAAGCTTTCTTT
CASSQWTGSEAFF
>TRBJ2-3|TRBV7-7|TRBD1|few
TGTGCTAGCAGCGCTTCTTCCTGGGACAGGGCGAATACAGATACGCAGTATTTT
CASSASSWDRANTDTQYF